One T cell receptor (beta chain) is described in this entry. Its target is unknown. The record originates from a study of T cell responses to AZD1222 COVID-19 vaccine. This table comes from immunoSEQ multiplex PCR, and its TCRdb copy is limited to in-frame clones, with some not included. The repertoire includes under 130,000 clones, approximately 89% of them detected once, and about 40% sits in the top ten. Study conclusions and caveats: Without day 14 samples, only post-peak T cell repertoires were studied. Among spike-specific TCRs, nearly half reportedly target unmutated variant regions. The span of vaccine-associated CD4 TCRs extended across spike, with dominance at 160-218 and 743-854. In a largely white British group with more females than males, clonal diversity was possibly underestimated.

The CDR3 contains 18 residues. V lost 1 base to trimming and J lost 0 bases, with 16 bases between them. Per germline, CDR1 SGHNT and CDR2 YENEEA. Sequences were derived from peripheral blood, sampled 28 days after the second AZD1222 dose. The clonotype originates from an adult who received the AZD1222 COVID-19 vaccine. The rearrangement uses TRBV11-3 and TRBJ2-1; D could derive from TRBD1 or TRBD2 (5 bases each). The CDR3 reads CASSLGGMERSSYNEQFF. CDR3 DNA: TGTGCCAGCAGCTTAGGGGGGATGGAGCGGAGCTCCTACAATGAGCAGTTCTTC.